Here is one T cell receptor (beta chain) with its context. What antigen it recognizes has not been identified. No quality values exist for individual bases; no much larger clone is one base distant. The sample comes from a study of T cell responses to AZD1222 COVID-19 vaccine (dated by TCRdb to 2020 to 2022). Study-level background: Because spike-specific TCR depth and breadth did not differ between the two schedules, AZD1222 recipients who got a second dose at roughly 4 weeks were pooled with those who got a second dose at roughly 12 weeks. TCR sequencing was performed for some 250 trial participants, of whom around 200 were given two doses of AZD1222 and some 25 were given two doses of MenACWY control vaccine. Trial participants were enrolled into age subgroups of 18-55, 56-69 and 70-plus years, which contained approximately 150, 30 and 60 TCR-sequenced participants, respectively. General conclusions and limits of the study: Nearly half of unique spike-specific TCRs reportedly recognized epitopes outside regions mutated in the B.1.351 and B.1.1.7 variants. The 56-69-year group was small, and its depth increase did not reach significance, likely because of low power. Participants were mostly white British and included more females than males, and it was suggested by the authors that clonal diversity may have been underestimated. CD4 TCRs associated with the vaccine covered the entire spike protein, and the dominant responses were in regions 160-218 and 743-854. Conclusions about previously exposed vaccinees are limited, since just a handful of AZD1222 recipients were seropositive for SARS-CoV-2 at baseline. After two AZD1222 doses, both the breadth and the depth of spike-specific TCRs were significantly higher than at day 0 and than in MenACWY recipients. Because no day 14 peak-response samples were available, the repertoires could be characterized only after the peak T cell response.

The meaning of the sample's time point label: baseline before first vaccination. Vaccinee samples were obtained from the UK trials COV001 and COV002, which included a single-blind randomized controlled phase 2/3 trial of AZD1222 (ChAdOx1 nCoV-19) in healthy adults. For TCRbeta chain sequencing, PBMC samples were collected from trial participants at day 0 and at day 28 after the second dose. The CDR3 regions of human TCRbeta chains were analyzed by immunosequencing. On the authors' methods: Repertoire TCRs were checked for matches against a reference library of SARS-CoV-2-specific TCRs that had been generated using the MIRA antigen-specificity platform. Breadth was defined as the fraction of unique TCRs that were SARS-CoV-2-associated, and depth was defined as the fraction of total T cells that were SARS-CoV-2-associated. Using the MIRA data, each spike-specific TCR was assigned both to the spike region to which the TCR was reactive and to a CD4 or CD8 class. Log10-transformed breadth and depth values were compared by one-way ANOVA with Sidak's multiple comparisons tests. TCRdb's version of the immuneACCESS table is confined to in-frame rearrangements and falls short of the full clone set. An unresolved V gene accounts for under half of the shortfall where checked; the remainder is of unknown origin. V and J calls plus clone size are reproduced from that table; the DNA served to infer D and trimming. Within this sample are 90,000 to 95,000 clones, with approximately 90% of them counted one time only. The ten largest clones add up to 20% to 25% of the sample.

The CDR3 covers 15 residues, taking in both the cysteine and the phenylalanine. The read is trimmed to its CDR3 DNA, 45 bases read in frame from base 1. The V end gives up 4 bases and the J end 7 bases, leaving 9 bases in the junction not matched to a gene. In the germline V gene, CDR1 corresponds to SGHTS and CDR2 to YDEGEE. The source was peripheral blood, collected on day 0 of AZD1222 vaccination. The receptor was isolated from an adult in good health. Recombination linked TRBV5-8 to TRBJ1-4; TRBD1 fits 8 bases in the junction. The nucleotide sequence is TGTGCCAGCAGCGAAGCAGCAGGGGGCTTTGAAAAACTGTTTTTT. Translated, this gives CASSEAAGGFEKLFF. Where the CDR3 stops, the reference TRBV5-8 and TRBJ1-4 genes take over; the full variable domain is EAGVTQSPTHLIKTRGQQATLRCSPISGHTSVYWYQQALGLGLQFLLWYDEGEERNRGNFPPRFSGRQFPNYSSELNVNALELEDSALYLCASSEAAGGFEKLFFGSGTQLSVL.